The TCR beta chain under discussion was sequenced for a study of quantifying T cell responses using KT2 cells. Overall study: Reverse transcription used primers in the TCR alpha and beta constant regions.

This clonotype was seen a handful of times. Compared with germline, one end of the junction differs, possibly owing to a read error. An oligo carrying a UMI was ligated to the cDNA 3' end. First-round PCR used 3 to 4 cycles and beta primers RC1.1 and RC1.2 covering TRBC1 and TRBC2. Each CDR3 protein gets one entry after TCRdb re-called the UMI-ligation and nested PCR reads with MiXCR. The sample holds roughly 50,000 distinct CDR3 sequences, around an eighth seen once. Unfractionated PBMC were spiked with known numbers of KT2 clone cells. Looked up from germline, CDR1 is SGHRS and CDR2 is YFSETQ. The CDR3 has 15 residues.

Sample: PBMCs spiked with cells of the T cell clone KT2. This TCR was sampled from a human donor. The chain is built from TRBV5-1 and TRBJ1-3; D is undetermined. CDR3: CASSLADADGSTIYF. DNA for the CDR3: TGCGCCAGCAGCTTGGCCGACGCAGACGGAAGCACCATATATTTT.